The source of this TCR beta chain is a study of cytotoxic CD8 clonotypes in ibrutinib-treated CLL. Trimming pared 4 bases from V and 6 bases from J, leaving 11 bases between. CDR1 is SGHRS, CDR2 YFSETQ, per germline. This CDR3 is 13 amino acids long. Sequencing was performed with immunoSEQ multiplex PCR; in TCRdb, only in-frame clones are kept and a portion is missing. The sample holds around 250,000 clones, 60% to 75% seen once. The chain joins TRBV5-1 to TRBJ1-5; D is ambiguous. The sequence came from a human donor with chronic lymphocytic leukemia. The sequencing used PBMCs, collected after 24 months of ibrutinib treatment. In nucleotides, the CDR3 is TGCGCCAGCAGCCCCACGGGGTCTCAGCCCCAGCATTTT. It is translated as CASSPTGSQPQHF.